This T cell receptor beta chain was observed in a study of CD8+CD57+ T cells in acquired aplastic anemia. Researchers used genomic DNA as the template to profile TCR beta VDJ and CDR3. TCRdb passed the reads through MiXCR, listing each CDR3 protein once. The sample lists around 170,000 distinct CDR3 sequences; approximately 60% were seen once. Trimming took 5 bases from V and 0 from J, leaving 11 bases between them. Germline V gene sequence: CDR1 MRHNA, CDR2 SNTAGT. The CDR3 covers 15 residues. Source material: sorted CD4+, CD8+, or CD8+CD57+ T cells (not recorded which) from PBMCs. The V call is TRBV6-4, the J call TRBJ1-3; a possible D gene is TRBD1 (5 bases). This clonotype originated in a human donor in good health. The CDR3 bases are TGTGCCAGCAGTACCGGGACTTTCTCTGGAAACACCATATATTTT. This codes for CASSTGTFSGNTIYF.